This T cell receptor beta chain was sequenced in a study of blood T cell repertoires in COVID-19 (TCRdb year 2020). A note on the overall study: Collaborator samples came from the United States, Italy and Spain and covered acute and convalescent phases of COVID-19. The material from the prospective study consisted of cDNA or gDNA derived from T cells, B-cell-depleted T cells, or PBMCs. A freely available public database, intended as a resource for researchers studying the immune response to SARS-CoV-2, is where the repertoires were released. The dataset comprised deeply sampled blood TCRbeta repertoires from subjects exposed to, actively infected with, or recovered from COVID-19. A de-identified subject ID, COVID-19 status, age in years and sex were almost always included in the sample metadata. HLA class I and class II types, where available, came from metadata supplied by the sample provider rather than from assay-based typing. The samples were drawn from the first 160 participants of the ongoing ImmuneRACE study and from 950 to 1,500 subjects provided by 6 global collaborators.

One collaborating source in Seattle enrolled patients during active infection and followed them longitudinally through the course of disease. Collaborating institutions collected whole blood in K2EDTA tubes following their own protocols. Collaborator samples were shipped for TCRbeta analysis as frozen whole blood, isolated PBMCs, or DNA extracted from either sample type. Trimming accounts for 5 bases at V and 2 bases at J, while the number of junction bases matched to no gene is 11. The germline V gene (reference sequence) yields SEHNR for CDR1 and FQNEAQ for CDR2. The CDR3 has 17 amino acids, counting the end cysteine and phenylalanine. Only the CDR3 portion is preserved as DNA: 51 bases, with reading frame beginning at the first base. General conclusions and limits of the study: The quantity of clinical and demographic metadata differed by source and by participant and was supplied without curation.

The immunoSEQ Assay, a bias-controlled multiplex PCR, was used to amplify TCRbeta CDR3 regions from genomic DNA. The original pipeline was this. The number of nucleated cells in each sample was estimated from the amplification of reference gene primers within the assay. To quantify the absolute abundance of each unique TCRbeta CDR3 rearrangement, sequence reads were collapsed and filtered. For each sample, productive Simpson clonality was calculated as the square root of Simpson's diversity index over productive rearrangements. The clones in this table, taken by TCRdb from immuneACCESS, are in-frame only. Not every clone is retained; where verified, under half of the shortfall comes from an unresolved V gene, and the cause of the rest is unknown. That table is the source of V, J and clone size, and D and trimming were worked out from the DNA. The sample table records around 250,000 clones; 88% of these occur just once. The top ten clonotypes cover approximately 10% of the sample.

Comment on this clone: The antigen it recognizes is unknown. The record has no base qualities; no much larger clone is one base away.

Specimen: peripheral blood. The receptor chain draws on TRBV7-9 and TRBJ2-1; 8 junctional bases match TRBD2. The sequence was collected from a woman in her seventies with COVID-19, enrolled during active disease. The DNA sequence is as follows: TGTGCCAGCAGCCTACTCCCGGGAGGGAGTCCCTACAATGAGCAGTTCTTC. Translated, it gives CASSLLPGGSPYNEQFF.